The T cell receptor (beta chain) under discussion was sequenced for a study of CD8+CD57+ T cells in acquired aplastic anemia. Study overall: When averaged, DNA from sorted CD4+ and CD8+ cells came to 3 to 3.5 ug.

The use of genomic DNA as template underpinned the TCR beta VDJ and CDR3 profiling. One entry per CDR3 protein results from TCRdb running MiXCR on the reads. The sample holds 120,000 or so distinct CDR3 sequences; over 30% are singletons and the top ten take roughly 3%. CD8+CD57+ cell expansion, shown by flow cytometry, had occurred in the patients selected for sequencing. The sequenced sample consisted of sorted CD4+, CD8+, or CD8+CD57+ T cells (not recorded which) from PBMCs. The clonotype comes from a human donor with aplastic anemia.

The CDR3 DNA reads as TGTGCCAGTACCGGGACAGCGAGCTCCTACGAGCAGTACTTC. Translating gives CASTGTASSYEQYF. The chain is built from TRBV19 and TRBJ2-7; 7 nucleotides match TRBD1. The germline CDR1 and CDR2 sequences are LNHDA and SQIVND (reference sequence). This CDR3 spans 14 amino acids. Trimming at V came to 7 bases and at J to 0 bases, leaving 6 bases not matched to a gene.